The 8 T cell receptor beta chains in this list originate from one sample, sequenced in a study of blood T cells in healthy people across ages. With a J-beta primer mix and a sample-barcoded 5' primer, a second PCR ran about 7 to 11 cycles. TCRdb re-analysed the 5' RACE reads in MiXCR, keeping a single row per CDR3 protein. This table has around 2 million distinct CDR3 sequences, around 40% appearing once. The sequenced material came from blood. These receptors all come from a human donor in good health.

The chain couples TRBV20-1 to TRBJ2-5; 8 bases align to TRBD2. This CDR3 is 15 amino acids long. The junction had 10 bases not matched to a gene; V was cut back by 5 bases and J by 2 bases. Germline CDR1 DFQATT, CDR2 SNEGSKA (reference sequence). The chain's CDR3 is CSAYGPGLGQETQYF. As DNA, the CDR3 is TGCAGTGCTTACGGACCGGGACTAGGGCAAGAGACCCAGTACTTC.

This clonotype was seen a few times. CDR3 sequence (DNA): TGTGCCAGCAGTTACTCGGACAGGGGGGACTATGGCTACACCTTC. This encodes CASSYSDRGDYGYTF. The chain recombines TRBV27 with TRBJ1-2; 10 nucleotides align to TRBD1. J gave up 3 bases and V 4 bases, and 5 bases lay outside the gene matches. The CDR3 spans 15 residues. The germline CDR1 and CDR2 sequences are MNHEY and SMNVEV (reference sequence).

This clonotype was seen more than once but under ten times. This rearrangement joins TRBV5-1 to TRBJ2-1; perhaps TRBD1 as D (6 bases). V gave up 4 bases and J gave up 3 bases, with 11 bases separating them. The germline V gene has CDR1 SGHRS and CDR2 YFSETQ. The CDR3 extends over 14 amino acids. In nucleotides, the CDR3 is TGCGCCAGCAGCCTGGACAGTATCTACAATGAGCAGTTCTTC. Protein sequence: CASSLDSIYNEQFF.

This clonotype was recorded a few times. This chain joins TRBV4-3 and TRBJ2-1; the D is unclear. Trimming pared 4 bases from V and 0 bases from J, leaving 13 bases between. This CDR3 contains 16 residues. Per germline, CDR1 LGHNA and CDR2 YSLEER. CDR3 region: CASSPFVESSYNEQFF. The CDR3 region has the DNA TGCGCCAGCAGCCCCTTCGTAGAGAGCTCCTACAATGAGCAGTTCTTC.

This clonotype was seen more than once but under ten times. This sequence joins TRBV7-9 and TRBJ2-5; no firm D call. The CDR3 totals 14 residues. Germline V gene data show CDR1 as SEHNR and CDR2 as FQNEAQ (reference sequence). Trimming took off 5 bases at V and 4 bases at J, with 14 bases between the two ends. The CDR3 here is CASSPWTSAETQYF. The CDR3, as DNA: TGTGCCAGCAGCCCCTGGACCAGCGCAGAGACCCAGTACTTC.

CDR3 bases: TGTGCCAGCAGCTTAGGGGGCGAAAATTCACCCCTCCACTTT. Amino acid sequence: CASSLGGENSPLHF. This chain links TRBV7-9 with TRBJ1-6; D may be TRBD1 (5 bases). V was pared by 1 base and J by 7 bases, with 8 bases between. CDR1 and CDR2 from the germline V gene are SEHNR and FQNEAQ (reference sequence). The CDR3 runs 14 residues.

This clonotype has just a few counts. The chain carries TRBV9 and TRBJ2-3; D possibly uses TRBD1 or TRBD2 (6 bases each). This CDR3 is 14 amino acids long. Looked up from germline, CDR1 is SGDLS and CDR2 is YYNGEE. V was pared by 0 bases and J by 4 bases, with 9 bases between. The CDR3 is CASSVEGGPDTQYF. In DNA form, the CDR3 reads TGTGCCAGCAGCGTAGAGGGGGGACCAGATACGCAGTATTTT.

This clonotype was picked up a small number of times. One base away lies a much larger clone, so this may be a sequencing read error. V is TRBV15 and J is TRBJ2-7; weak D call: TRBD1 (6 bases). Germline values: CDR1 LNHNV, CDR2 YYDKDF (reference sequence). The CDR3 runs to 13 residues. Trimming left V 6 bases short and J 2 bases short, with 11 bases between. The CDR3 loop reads CATSPGVAYEQYF. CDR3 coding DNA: TGTGCCACCAGTCCAGGGGTGGCCTACGAGCAGTACTTC.